This TCR beta chain was documented in a study of type 1 regulatory T cells. Background on the study: T-allo10 is a Tr1-enriched, alloantigen-specific CD4 T cell product made in vitro.

TCRdb passed the reads through MiXCR, listing each CDR3 protein once. This sample has tens of thousands of distinct CDR3 sequences, with about 20% found just once. Study-wide results and caveats: Type 1 regulatory T cells had a more restricted TCR repertoire than non-type 1 regulatory T cells.

Points on this clonotype: Its antigen is unidentified.

CDR3 size: 15 residues. Germline-derived CDR1 and CDR2 are LGHNA and YNFKEQ. Trimming stripped 6 bases from V and 6 bases from J, with 18 bases between. V and J are TRBV4-2 and TRBJ2-1, with D possibly being TRBD1 (6 bases). This TCR was recovered from a human donor in good health. The sample consisted of cultured type 1 regulatory T (Tr1) cells, either the whole culture or a sorted fraction (not recorded which). CDR3 in DNA: TGTGCCAGCAGGCTCAGCACAGGGAATAGCAATGAGCAGTTCTTC. Translating it yields CASRLSTGNSNEQFF.